These 2 T cell receptor beta chains share one sample of origin, sequenced in a study of cytomegalovirus exposure and HLA in healthy donors. Generated by immunoSEQ multiplex PCR, the TCRdb table keeps only in-frame clones and is missing some. There are some 100,000 clones in the sample; more than 70% occur only once, and 4% to 6% lies in the top ten. Sequences were obtained from PBMCs. These receptor sequences come from a man younger than 30 in good health and CMV-seronegative.

The V gene is TRBV5-1, the J gene TRBJ1-4; TRBD1 matches 9 bases. With V trimmed by 0 bases and J by 4 bases, 1 base remained unmatched. This CDR3 has 15 amino acids. In germline, CDR1 is SGHRS, CDR2 YFSETQ. CDR3 amino acids: CASSLVTGGNEKLFF. Here the CDR3 DNA reads TGCGCCAGCAGCTTGGTGACAGGGGGTAATGAAAAACTGTTTTTT.

The V call is TRBV6-5, the J call TRBJ2-5, with 7 positions matching TRBD2. Looked up from germline, CDR1 is MNHEY and CDR2 is SVGAGI. The CDR3 consists of 12 residues. V shed 5 bases and J 5 bases; nucleotides not matched to a gene: 2. CDR3 amino acids: CASSQTSETQYF. DNA of the CDR3: TGTGCCAGCAGTCAGACTAGCGAGACCCAGTACTTC.